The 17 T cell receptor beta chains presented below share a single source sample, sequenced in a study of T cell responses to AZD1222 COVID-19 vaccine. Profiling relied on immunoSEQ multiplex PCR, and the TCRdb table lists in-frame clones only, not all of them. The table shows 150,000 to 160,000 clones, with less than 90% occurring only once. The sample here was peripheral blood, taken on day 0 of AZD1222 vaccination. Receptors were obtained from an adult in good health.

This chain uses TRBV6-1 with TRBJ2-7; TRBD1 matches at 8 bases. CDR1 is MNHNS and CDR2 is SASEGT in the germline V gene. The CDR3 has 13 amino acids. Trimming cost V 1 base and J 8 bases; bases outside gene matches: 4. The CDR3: CASSEVPGGQQYF. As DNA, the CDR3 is TGTGCCAGCAGTGAAGTTCCAGGGGGCCAGCAGTACTTC.

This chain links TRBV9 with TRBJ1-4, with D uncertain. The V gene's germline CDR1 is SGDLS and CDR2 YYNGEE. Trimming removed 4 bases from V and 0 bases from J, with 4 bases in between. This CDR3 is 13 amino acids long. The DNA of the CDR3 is TGTGCCAGCAGCTCACCAACTAATGAAAAACTGTTTTTT. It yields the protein CASSSPTNEKLFF.

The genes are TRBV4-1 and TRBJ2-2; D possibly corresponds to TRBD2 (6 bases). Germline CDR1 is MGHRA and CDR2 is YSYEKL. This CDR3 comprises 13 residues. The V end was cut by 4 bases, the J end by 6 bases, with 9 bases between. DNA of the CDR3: TGCGCCAGCAGCCGCGGGGAATCCGGGGAGCTGTTTTTT. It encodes CASSRGESGELFF.

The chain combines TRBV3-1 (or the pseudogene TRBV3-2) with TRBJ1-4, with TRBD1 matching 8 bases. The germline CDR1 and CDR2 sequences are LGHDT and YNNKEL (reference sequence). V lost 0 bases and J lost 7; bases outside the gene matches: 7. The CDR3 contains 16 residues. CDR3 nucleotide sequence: TGTGCCAGCAGCCAAGATAGGACAGGGTGGGGTGAAAAACTGTTTTTT. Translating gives CASSQDRTGWGEKLFF.

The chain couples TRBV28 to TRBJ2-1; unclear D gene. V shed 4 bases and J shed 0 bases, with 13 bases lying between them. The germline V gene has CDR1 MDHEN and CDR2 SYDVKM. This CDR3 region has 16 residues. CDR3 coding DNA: TGTGCCAGCAGTTCTCCATGGGTGGCCTCCTACAATGAGCAGTTCTTC. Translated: CASSSPWVASYNEQFF.

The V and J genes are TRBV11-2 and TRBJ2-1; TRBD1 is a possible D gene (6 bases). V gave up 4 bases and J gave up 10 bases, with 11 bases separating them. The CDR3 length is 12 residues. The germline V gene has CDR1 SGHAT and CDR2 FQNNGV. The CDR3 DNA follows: TGTGCCAGCAGCTGGGACGACAGGGAGCAGTTCTTC. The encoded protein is CASSWDDREQFF.

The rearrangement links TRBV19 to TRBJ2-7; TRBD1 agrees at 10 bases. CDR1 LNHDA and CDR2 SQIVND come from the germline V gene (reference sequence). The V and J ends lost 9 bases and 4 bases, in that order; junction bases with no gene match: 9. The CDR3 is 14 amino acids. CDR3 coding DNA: TGTGCCAGCGCTCCGGGACAGGGGATGTACGAGCAGTACTTC. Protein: CASAPGQGMYEQYF. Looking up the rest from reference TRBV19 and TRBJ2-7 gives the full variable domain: DGGITQSPKYLFRKEGQNVTLSCEQNLNHDAMYWYRQDPGQGLRLIYYSQIVNDFQKGDIAEGYSVSREKKESFPLTVTSAQKNPTAFYLCASAPGQGMYEQYFGPGTRLTVT.

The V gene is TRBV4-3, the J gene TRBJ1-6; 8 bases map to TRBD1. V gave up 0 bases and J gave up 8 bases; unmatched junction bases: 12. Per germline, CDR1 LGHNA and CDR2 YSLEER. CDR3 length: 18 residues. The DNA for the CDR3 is TGCGCCAGCAGCCAAGAAATTGGGGGAGGGACAGGTCATTCACCCCTCCACTTT. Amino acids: CASSQEIGGGTGHSPLHF.

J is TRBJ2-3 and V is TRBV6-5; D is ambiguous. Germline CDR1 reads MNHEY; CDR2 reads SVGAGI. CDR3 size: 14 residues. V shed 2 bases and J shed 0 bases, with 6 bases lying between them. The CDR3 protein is CASSYTVSTDTQYF. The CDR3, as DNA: TGTGCCAGCAGTTACACGGTGAGCACAGATACGCAGTATTTT.

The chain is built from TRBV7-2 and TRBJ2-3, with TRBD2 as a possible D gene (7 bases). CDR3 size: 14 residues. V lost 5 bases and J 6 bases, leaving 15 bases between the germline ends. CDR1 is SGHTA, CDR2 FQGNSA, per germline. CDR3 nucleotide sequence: TGTGCCAGCAGCCAGGGGAGTAGCGGGGATACGCAGTATTTT. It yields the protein CASSQGSSGDTQYF.

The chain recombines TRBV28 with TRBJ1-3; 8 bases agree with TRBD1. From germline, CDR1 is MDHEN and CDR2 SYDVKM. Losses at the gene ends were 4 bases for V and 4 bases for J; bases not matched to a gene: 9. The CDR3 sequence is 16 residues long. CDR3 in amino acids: CASSSWGRGPGNTIYF. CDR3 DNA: TGTGCCAGCAGTTCCTGGGGCAGGGGGCCAGGAAACACCATATATTTT.

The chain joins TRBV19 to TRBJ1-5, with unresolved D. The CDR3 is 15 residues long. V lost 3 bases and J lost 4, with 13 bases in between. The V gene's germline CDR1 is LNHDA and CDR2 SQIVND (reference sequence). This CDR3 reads CASSIIGSGNQPQHF. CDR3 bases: TGTGCCAGTAGTATTATAGGTTCGGGGAATCAGCCCCAGCATTTT.

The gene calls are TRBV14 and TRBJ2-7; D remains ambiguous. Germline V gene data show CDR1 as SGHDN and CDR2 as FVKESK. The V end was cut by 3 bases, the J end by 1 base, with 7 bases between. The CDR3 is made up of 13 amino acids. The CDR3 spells CASSHSDSYEQYF. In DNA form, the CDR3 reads TGTGCCAGCAGCCACAGTGATTCCTACGAGCAGTACTTC.

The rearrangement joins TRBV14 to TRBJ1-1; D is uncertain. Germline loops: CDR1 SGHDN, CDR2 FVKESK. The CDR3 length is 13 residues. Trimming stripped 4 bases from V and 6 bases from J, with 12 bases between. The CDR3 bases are TGTGCCAGCAGCCGCGTAGGCCGGGCTGAAGCTTTCTTT. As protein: CASSRVGRAEAFF.

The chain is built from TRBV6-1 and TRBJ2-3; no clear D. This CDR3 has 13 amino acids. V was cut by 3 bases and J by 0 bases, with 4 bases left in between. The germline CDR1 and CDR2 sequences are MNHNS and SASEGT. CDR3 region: CASSEPSTDTQYF. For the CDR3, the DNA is TGTGCCAGCAGTGAGCCGAGCACAGATACGCAGTATTTT.

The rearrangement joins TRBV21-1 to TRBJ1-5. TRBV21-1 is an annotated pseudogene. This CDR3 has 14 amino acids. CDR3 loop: CASSKAVEDQPQHF. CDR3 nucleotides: TGTGCCAGCAGCAAAGCAGTGGAAGATCAGCCCCAGCATTTT.

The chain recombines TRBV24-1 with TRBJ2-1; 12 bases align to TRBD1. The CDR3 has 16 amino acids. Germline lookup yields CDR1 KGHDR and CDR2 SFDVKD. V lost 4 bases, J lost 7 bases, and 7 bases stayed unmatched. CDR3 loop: CATSDPGTGGGNEQFF. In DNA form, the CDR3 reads TGTGCCACCAGTGACCCCGGGACAGGGGGCGGGAATGAGCAGTTCTTC.